Listed below are T cell receptor beta chains from one sample, sequenced in a study of T cell responses to AZD1222 COVID-19 vaccine. TCRdb's table, derived via immunoSEQ multiplex PCR, lists solely in-frame clones and lacks some. The table lists some 150,000 clones, around 90% of them singletons. Sequenced here: peripheral blood, sampled on day 0 of AZD1222 vaccination. The receptors originated from an adult in good health. The CDR3 runs from the conserved cysteine through the conserved F or W.

V,J,length,CDR3
TRBV5-1,TRBJ1-1,14,CASSQGQGRTEAFF
TRBV2,TRBJ2-3,16,CASSVTGEMGTDTQYF
TRBV7-9,TRBJ2-7,18,CASSLGLATMRESYEQYF
TRBV5-1,TRBJ2-7,15,CASSSGLAYSYEQYF
TRBV12-2,TRBJ2-1,16,CASRFPGLAGENEQFF
TRBV27,TRBJ2-7,16,CASSLQGRTLTYEQYF
TRBV4-3,TRBJ1-1,14,CASSQGGDSTEAFF
TRBV4-3,TRBJ2-1,16,CASSQEAGGGYNEQFF
TRBV18,TRBJ2-2,17,CASSPTGLAGTRGELFF
TRBV10-3,TRBJ1-2,18,CAISSGGDLRSADYGYTF
TRBV27,TRBJ2-5,17,CASSFRAGTGRSETQYF
TRBV7-8,TRBJ2-7,13,CASSRRGGYEQYF
TRBV12-5,TRBJ1-2,14,CASGRAGGGYGYTF
TRBV7-9,TRBJ1-1,13,CASSLASISDAFF
TRBV7-7,TRBJ2-5,14,CASSSGTMGETQYF
TRBV7-8,TRBJ1-2,18,CASSLDRDLQARDYGYTF
TRBV28,TRBJ2-7,15,CASSLSGGGSYEQYF
TRBV18,TRBJ1-4,13,CASCRDVNEKLFF
TRBV4-1,TRBJ1-1,17,CASSQGQVGQARTEAFF
TRBV5-4,TRBJ1-2,14,CASSPDRDPYGYTF
TRBV6-5,TRBJ1-1,13,CASSATEFGEAFF
TRBV7-7,TRBJ1-4,16,CASHQKRQVVSEKLFF
TRBV5-1,TRBJ2-5,15,CASSFNVAGQETQYF
TRBV19,TRBJ1-5,17,CASSIVWETYSNQPQHF
TRBV28,TRBJ1-5,16,CASSYLGVNSNQPQHF
TRBV2,TRBJ2-1,15,CASSVGLAGGGEQFF
TRBV19,TRBJ1-1,14,CASSKRDKNTEAFF
TRBV19,TRBJ1-5,12,CASSIVREPQHF
TRBV5-6,TRBJ2-2,15,CASSLDVGPGGELFF
TRBV4-2,TRBJ1-1,15,CASSQDPGQNTEAFF
TRBV4-2,TRBJ1-6,13,CASSQDSRSPLHF
TRBV6-2/TRBV6-3,TRBJ1-2,18,CASSYGQQAGASAGGYTF
TRBV2,TRBJ2-7,14,CASATDRSSYEQYF
TRBV7-9,TRBJ1-2,16,CASSPGGQGIGPGYTF
TRBV6-4,TRBJ2-7,14,CASTLGQGDDEQYF
TRBV10-3,TRBJ2-7,14,CAIRPGQGSYEQYF
TRBV6-6,TRBJ1-5,14,CASSWGQGGQPQHF
TRBV11-2,TRBJ2-1,19,CASSLGGVGTASSYNEQFF
TRBV7-9,TRBJ1-2,14,CASSLGQGQEGYTF
TRBV11-3,TRBJ2-3,14,CASSLAPGADTQYF
TRBV5-5,TRBJ1-4,15,CASSPPGQGVEKLFF
TRBV5-4,TRBJ1-1,14,CASSLEGLNTEAFF
TRBV7-8,TRBJ2-1,14,CASSLALAYNEQFF
TRBV19,TRBJ1-3,15,CASSMDREDGNTIYF
TRBV4-2,TRBJ1-3,17,CASSTTTGKSSGNTIYF
TRBV7-3,TRBJ1-2,14,CASSSSTENYGYTF
TRBV29-1,TRBJ2-3,13,CSVEFQGIDTQYF
TRBV15,TRBJ2-7,15,CATSSSGGYSYEQYF
TRBV6-6,TRBJ1-2,13,CASSPLRDSGYTF
TRBV3-1/TRBV3-2,TRBJ2-7,17,CASSQEKAWTSSSEQYF
TRBV14,TRBJ1-1,15,CASSQEGALSTEAFF
TRBV7-6,TRBJ1-1,14,CASSLRGLGTEAFF
TRBV25-1,TRBJ2-7,15,CASSDPGTDSYEQYF
TRBV9,TRBJ2-3,15,CASSASGGGADTQYF
TRBV18,TRBJ2-5,14,CASSGFRDPETQYF
TRBV7-9,TRBJ1-2,15,CASSPTPTGYYGYTF